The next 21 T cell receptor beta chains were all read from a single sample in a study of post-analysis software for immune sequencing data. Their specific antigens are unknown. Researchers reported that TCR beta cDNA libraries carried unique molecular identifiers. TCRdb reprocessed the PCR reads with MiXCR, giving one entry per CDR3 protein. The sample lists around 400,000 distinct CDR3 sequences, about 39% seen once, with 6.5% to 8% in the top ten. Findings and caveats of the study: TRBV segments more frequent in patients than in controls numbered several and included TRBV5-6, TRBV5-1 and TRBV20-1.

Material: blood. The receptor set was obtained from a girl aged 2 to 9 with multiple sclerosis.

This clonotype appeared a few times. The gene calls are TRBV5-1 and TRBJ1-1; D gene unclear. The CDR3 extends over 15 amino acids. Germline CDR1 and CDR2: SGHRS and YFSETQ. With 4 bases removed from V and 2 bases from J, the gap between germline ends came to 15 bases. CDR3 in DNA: TGCGCCAGCAGCCTTGACGGTCCGGGTAACACTGAAGCTTTCTTT. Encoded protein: CASSLDGPGNTEAFF.

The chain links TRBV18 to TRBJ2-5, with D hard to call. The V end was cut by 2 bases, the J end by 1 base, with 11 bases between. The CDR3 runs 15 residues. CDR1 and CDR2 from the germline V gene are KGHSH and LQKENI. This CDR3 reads CASSPSSALQETQYF. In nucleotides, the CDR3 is TGTGCCAGCTCACCATCGAGTGCGCTCCAAGAGACCCAGTACTTC. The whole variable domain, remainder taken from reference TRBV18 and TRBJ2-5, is NAGVMQNPRHLVRRRGQEARLRCSPMKGHSHVYWYRQLPEEGLKFMVYLQKENIIDESGMPKERFSAEFPKEGPSILRIQQVVRGDSAAYFCASSPSSALQETQYFGPGTRLLVL.

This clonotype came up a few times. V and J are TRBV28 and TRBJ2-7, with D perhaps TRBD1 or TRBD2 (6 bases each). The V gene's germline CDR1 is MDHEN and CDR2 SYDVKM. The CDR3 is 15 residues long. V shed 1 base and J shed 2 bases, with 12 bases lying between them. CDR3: CASSLLGGRPYEQYF. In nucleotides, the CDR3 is TGTGCCAGCAGTTTATTAGGGGGGAGACCCTACGAGCAGTACTTC.

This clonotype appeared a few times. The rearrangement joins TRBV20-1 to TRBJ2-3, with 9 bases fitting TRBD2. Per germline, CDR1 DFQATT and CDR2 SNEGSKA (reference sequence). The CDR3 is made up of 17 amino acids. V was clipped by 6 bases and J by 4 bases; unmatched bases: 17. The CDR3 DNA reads TGCAGTGCCTCGATGGGGGCCAGCGGGAGGTGGGCAGATACGCAGTATTTT. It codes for CSASMGASGRWADTQYF.

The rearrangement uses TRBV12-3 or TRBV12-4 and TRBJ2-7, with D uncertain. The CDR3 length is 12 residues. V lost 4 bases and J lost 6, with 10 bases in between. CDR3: CASSSQGCEQYF. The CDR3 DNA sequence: TGTGCCAGCAGTTCTCAAGGCTGCGAGCAGTACTTC.

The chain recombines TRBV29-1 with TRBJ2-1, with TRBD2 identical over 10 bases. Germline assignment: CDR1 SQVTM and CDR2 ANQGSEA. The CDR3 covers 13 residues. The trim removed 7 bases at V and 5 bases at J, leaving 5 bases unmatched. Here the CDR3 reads CSGGTSANNEQFF. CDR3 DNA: TGCAGCGGTGGGACTAGCGCGAACAATGAGCAGTTCTTC.

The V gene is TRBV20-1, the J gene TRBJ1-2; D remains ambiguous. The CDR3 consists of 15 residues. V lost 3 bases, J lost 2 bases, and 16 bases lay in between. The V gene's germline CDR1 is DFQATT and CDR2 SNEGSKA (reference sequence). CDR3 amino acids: CSARTQARGNYGYTF. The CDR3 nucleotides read TGCAGTGCTAGGACGCAAGCAAGAGGAAACTATGGCTACACCTTC.

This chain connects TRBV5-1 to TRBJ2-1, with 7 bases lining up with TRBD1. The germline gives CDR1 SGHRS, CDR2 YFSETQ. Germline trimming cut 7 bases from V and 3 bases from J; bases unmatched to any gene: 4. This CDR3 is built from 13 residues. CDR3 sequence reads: CASGTAHYNEQFF. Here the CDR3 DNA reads TGCGCCAGCGGGACAGCCCACTACAATGAGCAGTTCTTC.

The CDR3 DNA reads as TGCAGCGTTGCCGACATAGGCTATGGCTACACCTTC. Amino acid sequence: CSVADIGYGYTF. The rearrangement links TRBV29-1 to TRBJ1-2, with D uncertain. The CDR3 sequence is 12 residues long. Trimming stripped 4 bases from V and 4 bases from J, with 10 bases between. Per the germline V gene, CDR1 is SQVTM and CDR2 is ANQGSEA.

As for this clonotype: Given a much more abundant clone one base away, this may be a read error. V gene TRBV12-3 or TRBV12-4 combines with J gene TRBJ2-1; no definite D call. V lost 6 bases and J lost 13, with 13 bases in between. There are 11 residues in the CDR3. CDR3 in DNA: TGTGCCAGCAGCCAACAAGAGACCCAGTTCTTC. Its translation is CASSQQETQFF.

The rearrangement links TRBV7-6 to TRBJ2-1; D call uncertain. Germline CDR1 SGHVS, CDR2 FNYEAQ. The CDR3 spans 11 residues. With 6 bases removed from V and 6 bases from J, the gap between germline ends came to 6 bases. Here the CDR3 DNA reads TGTGCCAGCAGTTCTACCAATGAGCAGTTCTTC. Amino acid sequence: CASSSTNEQFF.

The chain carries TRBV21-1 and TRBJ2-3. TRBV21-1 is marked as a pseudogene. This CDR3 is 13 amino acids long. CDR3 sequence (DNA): TGTGCCAGCAGCAAAGATTTAACAGATACGCAGTATTTT. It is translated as CASSKDLTDTQYF.

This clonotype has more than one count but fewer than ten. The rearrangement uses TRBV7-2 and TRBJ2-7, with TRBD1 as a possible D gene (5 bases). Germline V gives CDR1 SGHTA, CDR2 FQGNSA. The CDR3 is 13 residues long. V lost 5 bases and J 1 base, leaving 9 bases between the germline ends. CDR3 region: CASSNRQSYEQYF. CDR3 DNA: TGTGCCAGCAGCAACCGACAGTCCTACGAGCAGTACTTC.

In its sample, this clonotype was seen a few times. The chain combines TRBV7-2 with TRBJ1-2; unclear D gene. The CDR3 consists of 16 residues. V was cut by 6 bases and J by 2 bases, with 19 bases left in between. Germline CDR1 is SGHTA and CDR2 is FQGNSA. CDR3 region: CASRKTWQEVNYGYTF. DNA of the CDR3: TGTGCCAGCAGGAAGACTTGGCAGGAGGTGAACTATGGCTACACCTTC.

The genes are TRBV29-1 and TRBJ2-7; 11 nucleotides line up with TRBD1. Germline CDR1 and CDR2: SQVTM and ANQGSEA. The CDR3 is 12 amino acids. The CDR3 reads CGGQGAEETQYV. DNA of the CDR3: TGCGGCGGACAGGGGGCGGAGGAGACCCAGTACGTC.

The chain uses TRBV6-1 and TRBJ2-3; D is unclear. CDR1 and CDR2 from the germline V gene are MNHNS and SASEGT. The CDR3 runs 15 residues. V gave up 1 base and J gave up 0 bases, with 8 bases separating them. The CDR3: CASSEVWRSTDTQYF. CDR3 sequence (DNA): TGTGCCAGCAGTGAAGTGTGGCGGAGCACAGATACGCAGTATTTT.

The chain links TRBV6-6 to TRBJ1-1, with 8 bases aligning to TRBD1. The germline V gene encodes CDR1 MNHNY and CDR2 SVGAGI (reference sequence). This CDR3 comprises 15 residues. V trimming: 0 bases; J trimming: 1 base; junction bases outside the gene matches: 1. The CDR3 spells CASSYSGQANTEAFF. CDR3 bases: TGTGCCAGCAGTTACTCGGGACAGGCGAACACTGAAGCTTTCTTT.

As DNA, the CDR3 is TGCAGTGCTAGATATCTAGGGCAGAAGCATGAAAAACTGTTTTTT. Translation gives CSARYLGQKHEKLFF. This chain joins TRBV20-1 and TRBJ1-4; unclear D gene. This CDR3 contains 15 residues. CDR1 and CDR2 from the germline V gene are DFQATT and SNEGSKA (reference sequence). V dropped 2 bases and J dropped 6 bases, with 16 bases sitting between them.

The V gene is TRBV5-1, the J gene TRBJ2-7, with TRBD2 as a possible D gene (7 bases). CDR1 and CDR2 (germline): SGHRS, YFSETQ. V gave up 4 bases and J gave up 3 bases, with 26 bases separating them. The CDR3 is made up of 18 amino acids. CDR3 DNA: TGCGCCAGCAGCGCAACGTGGGTGGGGGCGGGAGACGACTACGAGCAGTACTTC. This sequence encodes CASSATWVGAGDDYEQYF.

The CDR3 here is CASTLRGIGGEQYF. The CDR3 DNA reads TGTGCCAGCACCTTACGGGGTATAGGGGGCGAGCAGTACTTC. This chain connects TRBV27 to TRBJ2-5, with D maybe TRBD1 (6 bases). TRBJ2-7 explains the end of the DNA better; the J call may be wrong. The V gene's germline CDR1 is MNHEY and CDR2 SMNVEV (reference sequence). The CDR3 is 14 residues long.

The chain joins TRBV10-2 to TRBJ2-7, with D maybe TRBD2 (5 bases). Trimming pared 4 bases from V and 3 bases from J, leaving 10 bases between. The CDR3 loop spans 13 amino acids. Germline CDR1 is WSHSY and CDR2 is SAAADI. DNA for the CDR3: TGCGCCAGCAGTGGACGGGAACACTACGAGCAGTACTTC. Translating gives CASSGREHYEQYF.